The 23 T cell receptor beta chains given below trace back to one sample, sequenced in a study of cytomegalovirus exposure and HLA in healthy donors. PCR amplification relied on 60 Vbeta primers (plus 13 Jbeta primers). This table comes from immunoSEQ multiplex PCR, and its TCRdb copy is limited to in-frame clones, with some not included. The sample lists 200,000 to 250,000 clones; 70% to 85% were seen once. Sequenced material: PBMCs. The receptors here all came from a man aged 45-65 years in good health and CMV-seronegative.

The gene calls are TRBV28 and TRBJ1-5, with 11 positions matching TRBD1. Trimming cost V 4 bases and J 6 bases; bases outside gene matches: 2. The length of the CDR3 is 14 residues. Germline V gene data show CDR1 as MDHEN and CDR2 as SYDVKM. The CDR3 spells CASSWTGGVQPQHF. The CDR3, as DNA: TGTGCCAGCAGTTGGACAGGGGGCGTTCAGCCCCAGCATTTT. The complete variable domain, with remaining parts taken from reference TRBV28 and TRBJ1-5, reads DVKVTQSSRYLVKRTGEKVFLECVQDMDHENMFWYRQDPGLGLRLIYFSYDVKMKEKGDIPEGYSVSREKKERFSLILESASTNQTSMYLCASSWTGGVQPQHFGDGTRLSIL.

The V call is TRBV15, the J call TRBJ1-1; D unclear. The CDR3 covers 14 residues. The V end was cut by 1 base, the J end by 7 bases, with 13 bases between. Per germline, CDR1 LNHNV and CDR2 YYDKDF (reference sequence). The CDR3 nucleotides are TGTGCCACCAGCAGAGCGATGCAGGAACTTGAAGCTTTCTTT. It is translated as CATSRAMQELEAFF.

The chain carries TRBV11-3 and TRBJ2-7, with a tentative D call TRBD1 (5 bases). The V end lost 6 bases, the J end lost 0 bases, and 24 bases lay between the germline ends. The CDR3 extends over 18 amino acids. Germline CDR1 SGHNT, CDR2 YENEEA. The CDR3: CASRGPSPQGRSSYEQYF. The CDR3 bases are TGTGCCAGCAGAGGACCCTCCCCCCAGGGCAGGAGCTCCTACGAGCAGTACTTC.

This chain uses TRBV9 with TRBJ2-5, with a weak D call TRBD2 (6 bases). Germline lookup yields CDR1 SGDLS and CDR2 YYNGEE. The CDR3 contains 14 residues. The V gene lost 3 bases and the J gene lost 5 bases, with 14 bases spanning the gap. CDR3 DNA sequence: TGTGCCAGCAGCGCCTTCGGGGAGGCGGAGACCCAGTACTTC. It translates to CASSAFGEAETQYF.

This chain joins TRBV27 and TRBJ1-5, with 8 nucleotides matching TRBD1. The length of the CDR3 is 19 residues. Trimming cost V 5 bases and J 0 bases; bases outside gene matches: 15. Germline V gene data show CDR1 as MNHEY and CDR2 as SMNVEV (reference sequence). In DNA, the CDR3 is TGTGCCAGCAGTCCAAACGGACAGGGTTGGGTATATAGCAATCAGCCCCAGCATTTT. Its translation: CASSPNGQGWVYSNQPQHF.

J is TRBJ2-1 and V is TRBV9; a possible D gene is TRBD1 (5 bases). CDR1 and CDR2 from the germline V gene are SGDLS and YYNGEE. This CDR3 has 16 residues. The germline V and J ends were trimmed by 4 bases and 8 bases, with 22 bases remaining between them. This CDR3 is CASSPTSGATPDEQFF. In DNA, the CDR3 is TGTGCCAGCAGCCCCACCTCTGGGGCGACTCCCGATGAGCAGTTCTTC.

This clone appeared a few times. The CDR3 DNA is TGTGCCAGCAGTTCCTTGGCTGCCGGCTACACCTTC. This codes for CASSSLAAGYTF. The rearrangement uses TRBV28 and TRBJ1-2; no firm D call. Germline loops: CDR1 MDHEN, CDR2 SYDVKM. The CDR3 runs 12 residues. Trimming left V 4 bases short and J 8 bases short, with 11 bases between.

This clone was counted once. The rearrangement links TRBV2 to TRBJ2-1, with D tentatively TRBD2 (5 bases). The CDR3 loop spans 15 amino acids. Germline V gene lookup returns CDR1 SNHLY and CDR2 FYNNEI. Trimming cost V 6 bases and J 0 bases, with 12 bases left between them. The chain's CDR3 is CASSGAESSYNEQFF. Here the CDR3 DNA reads TGTGCCAGCAGCGGAGCGGAAAGCTCCTACAATGAGCAGTTCTTC.

The chain combines TRBV18 with TRBJ1-1; TRBD1 is a possible D gene (6 bases). Per germline, CDR1 KGHSH and CDR2 LQKENI. V dropped 3 bases and J dropped 1 base, with 12 bases sitting between them. This CDR3 contains 15 residues. The CDR3 DNA follows: TGTGCCAGCTCACCGGAATGGGGACAGAACACTGAAGCTTTCTTT. It specifies CASSPEWGQNTEAFF.

This chain connects TRBV7-8 to TRBJ2-7, with 11 bases lining up with TRBD2. The CDR3 is 14 residues long. Per the germline V gene, CDR1 is SGHVS and CDR2 is FQNEAQ. V trimming: 5 bases; J trimming: 6 bases; junction bases outside the gene matches: 6. The CDR3 reads CASSLTSGRTEQYF. The DNA of the CDR3 is TGTGCCAGCAGCCTAACTAGCGGGAGAACCGAGCAGTACTTC. Full variable domain (missing parts from reference TRBV7-8 and TRBJ2-7): GAGVSQSPRYKVAKRGQDVALRCDPISGHVSLFWYQQALGQGPEFLTYFQNEAQLDKSGLPSDRFFAERPEGSVSTLKIQRTQQEDSAVYLCASSLTSGRTEQYFGPGTRLTVT.

V gene TRBV9 combines with J gene TRBJ2-2; D not resolved. The CDR3 has 15 residues. The germline V gene encodes CDR1 SGDLS and CDR2 YYNGEE. The V end was cut by 0 bases, the J end by 1 base, with 7 bases between. The CDR3 spells CASSVGPGNTGELFF. The CDR3 coding sequence is TGTGCCAGCAGCGTAGGGCCGGGGAACACCGGGGAGCTGTTTTTT.

The V call is TRBV4-2, the J call TRBJ2-3; TRBD2 agrees at 16 bases. In germline, CDR1 is LGHNA, CDR2 YNFKEQ. The trim removed 3 bases at V and 5 bases at J, leaving 14 bases unmatched. The CDR3 spans 20 residues. The CDR3 is CASSHTVRGTSGRARDTQYF. CDR3 sequence (DNA): TGTGCCAGCAGCCACACCGTACGAGGGACTAGCGGGAGGGCCAGAGATACGCAGTATTTT.

A few counts support this clone. V gene TRBV2 combines with J gene TRBJ2-7, with 8 bases aligning to TRBD2. The CDR3 contains 15 residues. V trimming: 6 bases; J trimming: 5 bases; junction bases outside the gene matches: 12. Germline V gives CDR1 SNHLY, CDR2 FYNNEI. CDR3 nucleotide sequence: TGTGCCAGCAGGACCCCCCGGGGGGGGCTGCACGAGCAGTACTTC. This codes for CASRTPRGGLHEQYF.

The chain joins TRBV5-1 to TRBJ2-5, with 7 bases lining up with TRBD2. The CDR3 extends over 16 amino acids. Germline lookup yields CDR1 SGHRS and CDR2 YFSETQ. Trimming removed 4 bases from V and 4 bases from J; junction bases left unmatched: 13. The CDR3 DNA sequence: TGCGCCAGCAGCCTAATGGGGGGGACGCAGGGAGAGACCCAGTACTTC. Residues: CASSLMGGTQGETQYF.

The chain couples TRBV7-9 to TRBJ2-1, with 12 bases aligning to TRBD2. J gave up 10 bases and V 1 base, and 2 bases lay outside the gene matches. In germline, CDR1 is SEHNR, CDR2 FQNEAQ (reference sequence). The CDR3 runs to 14 residues. The DNA for the CDR3 is TGTGCCAGCAGCTTAGTCCTAGCGGGAGGGGAGCAGTTCTTC. It codes for CASSLVLAGGEQFF. Supplemented by reference TRBV7-9 and TRBJ2-1, the full variable domain reads DTGVSQNPRHKITKRGQNVTFRCDPISEHNRLYWYRQTLGQGPEFLTYFQNEAQLEKSRLLSDRFSAERPKGSFSTLEIQRTEQGDSAMYLCASSLVLAGGEQFFGPGTRLTVL.

The chain couples TRBV5-1 to TRBJ2-3, with 7 bases identical to TRBD2. After removal of 3 bases from V and 3 bases from J, the junction contained 7 bases not matched to a gene. This CDR3 has 15 residues. Germline lookup yields CDR1 SGHRS and CDR2 YFSETQ. The CDR3 reads CASSSLLRETDTQYF. The CDR3 DNA sequence: TGCGCCAGCAGCTCGCTTCTGCGGGAGACAGATACGCAGTATTTT.

Concerning this clone itself: It is unclear where the CDR3 begins or ends on the DNA, so no DNA is shown, and the CDR3 is as TCRdb lists it. This chain connects TRBV5-1 to TRBJ2-5; the table's D call TRBD2 went unverified against the DNA. The CDR3 sequence runs 17 residues, both termini included. Germline loops: CDR1 SGHRS, CDR2 YFSETQ. This CDR3 reads CASSFGPGLAGRETQYF.

J is TRBJ1-2 and V is TRBV30, with TRBD1 as a possible D gene (5 bases). The CDR3 consists of 13 residues. V dropped 8 bases and J dropped 2 bases, with 15 bases sitting between them. From germline, CDR1 is GTSNPN and CDR2 SVGIG (reference sequence). The CDR3 reads CATPAGENYGYTF. The CDR3 DNA follows: TGTGCCACACCTGCGGGGGAGAACTATGGCTACACCTTC.

This clone was detected once. The chain combines TRBV10-2 with TRBJ2-1; D is perhaps TRBD2 (6 bases). Trimming cost V 6 bases and J 7 bases, with 10 bases left between them. Germline values: CDR1 WSHSY, CDR2 SAAADI. The CDR3 contains 12 residues. CDR3 in amino acids: CASREGANEQFF. In nucleotides, the CDR3 is TGCGCCAGCAGGGAGGGAGCGAATGAGCAGTTCTTC.

The J gene is TRBJ2-7, the V gene TRBV29-1, with a weak D call TRBD2 (5 bases). Trimming took 7 bases from V and 6 from J, leaving 13 bases between them. Per germline, CDR1 SQVTM and CDR2 ANQGSEA. The CDR3 loop spans 11 amino acids. The CDR3 reads CSARFGVEQYF. Here the CDR3 DNA reads TGCAGCGCCCGTTTCGGGGTCGAGCAGTACTTC.

The chain couples TRBV27 to TRBJ1-4, with 7 bases matching TRBD1. The CDR3 is 15 residues long. V shed 5 bases and J 7 bases; nucleotides not matched to a gene: 10. In germline, CDR1 is MNHEY, CDR2 SMNVEV (reference sequence). CDR3 loop: CASSLDRVRGEKLFF. The CDR3 DNA is TGTGCCAGCAGTCTCGACAGGGTTAGGGGTGAAAAACTGTTTTTT.

The chain recombines TRBV9 with TRBJ2-1; 7 bases align to TRBD2. The CDR3 is 15 amino acids. V dropped 0 bases and J dropped 2; count of bases not matched to a gene: 2. CDR1 is SGDLS, CDR2 YYNGEE, per germline. Here the CDR3 reads CASSVVAGAYNEQFF. CDR3 sequence (DNA): TGTGCCAGCAGCGTAGTGGCGGGAGCCTACAATGAGCAGTTCTTC.

The chain couples TRBV14 to TRBJ2-3; 7 bases are shared with TRBD2. Unmatched junction bases numbered 7, after V lost 0 bases and J lost 4 bases. This CDR3 is 16 amino acids long. Germline V gene sequence: CDR1 SGHDN, CDR2 FVKESK. CDR3 sequence reads: CASSQDLGGYADTQYF. CDR3 coding DNA: TGTGCCAGCAGCCAAGATCTGGGAGGGTATGCAGATACGCAGTATTTT. The full variable domain, its missing parts supplied by reference TRBV14 and TRBJ2-3, is EAGVTQFPSHSVIEKGQTVTLRCDPISGHDNLYWYRRVMGKEIKFLLHFVKESKQDESGMPNNRFLAERTGGTYSTLKVQPAELEDSGVYFCASSQDLGGYADTQYFGPGTRLTVL.